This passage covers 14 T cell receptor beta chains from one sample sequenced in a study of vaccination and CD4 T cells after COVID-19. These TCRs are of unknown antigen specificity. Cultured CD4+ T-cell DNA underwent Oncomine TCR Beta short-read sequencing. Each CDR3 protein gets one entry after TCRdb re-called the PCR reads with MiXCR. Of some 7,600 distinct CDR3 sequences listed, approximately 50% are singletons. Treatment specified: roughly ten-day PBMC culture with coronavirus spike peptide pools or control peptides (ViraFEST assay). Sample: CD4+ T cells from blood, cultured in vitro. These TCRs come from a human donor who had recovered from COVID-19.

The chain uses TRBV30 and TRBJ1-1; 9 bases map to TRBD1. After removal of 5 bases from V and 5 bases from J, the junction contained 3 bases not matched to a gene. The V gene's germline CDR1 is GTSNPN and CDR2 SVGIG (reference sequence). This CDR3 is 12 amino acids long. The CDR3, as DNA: TGTGCCTGGGGAGGACAGGGGACTGAAGCTTTCTTT. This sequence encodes CAWGGQGTEAFF.

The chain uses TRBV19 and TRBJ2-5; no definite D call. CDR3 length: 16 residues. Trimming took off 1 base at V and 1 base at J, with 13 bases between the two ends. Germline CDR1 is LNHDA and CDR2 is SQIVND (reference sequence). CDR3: CASSIVALRAQETQYF. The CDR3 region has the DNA TGTGCCAGTAGTATAGTGGCATTAAGGGCCCAAGAGACCCAGTACTTC. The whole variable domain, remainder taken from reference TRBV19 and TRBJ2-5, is DGGITQSPKYLFRKEGQNVTLSCEQNLNHDAMYWYRQDPGQGLRLIYYSQIVNDFQKGDIAEGYSVSREKKESFPLTVTSAQKNPTAFYLCASSIVALRAQETQYFGPGTRLLVL.

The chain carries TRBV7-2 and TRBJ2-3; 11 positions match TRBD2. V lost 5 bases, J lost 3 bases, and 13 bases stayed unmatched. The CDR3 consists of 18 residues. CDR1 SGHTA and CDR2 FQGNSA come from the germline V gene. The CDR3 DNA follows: TGTGCCAGCAGCCTTTTAGCGGGGGGGCGAATTGGAACAGATACGCAGTATTTT. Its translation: CASSLLAGGRIGTDTQYF.

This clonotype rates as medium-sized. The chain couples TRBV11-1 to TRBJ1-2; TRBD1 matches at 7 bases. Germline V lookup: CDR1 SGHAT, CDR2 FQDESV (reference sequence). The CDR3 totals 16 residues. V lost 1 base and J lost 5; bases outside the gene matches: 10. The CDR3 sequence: CASSLVPGQWKYGYTF. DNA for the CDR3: TGTGCCAGCAGCTTAGTTCCGGGACAGTGGAAATATGGCTACACCTTC.

The CDR3 protein is CSASYRGLVNEQFF. In DNA form, the CDR3 reads TGCAGTGCTAGCTACAGGGGTTTAGTCAATGAGCAGTTCTTC. The rearrangement joins TRBV20-1 to TRBJ2-1; 7 bases align to TRBD1. Germline CDR1 reads DFQATT; CDR2 reads SNEGSKA (reference sequence). The CDR3 is made up of 14 amino acids. V dropped 3 bases and J dropped 6; count of bases not matched to a gene: 8.

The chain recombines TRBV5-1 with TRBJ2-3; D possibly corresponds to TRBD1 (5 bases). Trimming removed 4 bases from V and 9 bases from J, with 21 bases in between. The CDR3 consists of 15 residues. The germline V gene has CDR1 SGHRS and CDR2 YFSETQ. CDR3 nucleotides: TGCGCCAGCAGCAACGGGCAGGGCCTCTCCGAGACGCAGTATTTT. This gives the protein CASSNGQGLSETQYF.

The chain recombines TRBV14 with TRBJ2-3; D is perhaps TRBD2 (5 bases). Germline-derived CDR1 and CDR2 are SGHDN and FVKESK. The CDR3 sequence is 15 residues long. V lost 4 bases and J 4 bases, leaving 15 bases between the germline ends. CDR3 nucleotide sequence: TGTGCCAGCAGCCCTGACGGGGTTGGCGCAGATACGCAGTATTTT. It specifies CASSPDGVGADTQYF. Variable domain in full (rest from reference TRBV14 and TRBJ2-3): EAGVTQFPSHSVIEKGQTVTLRCDPISGHDNLYWYRRVMGKEIKFLLHFVKESKQDESGMPNNRFLAERTGGTYSTLKVQPAELEDSGVYFCASSPDGVGADTQYFGPGTRLTVL.

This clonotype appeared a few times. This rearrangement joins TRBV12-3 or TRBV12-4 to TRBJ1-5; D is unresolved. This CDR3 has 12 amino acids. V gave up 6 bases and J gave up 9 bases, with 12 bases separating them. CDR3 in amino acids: CASSPIGRPQHF. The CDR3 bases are TGTGCCAGCAGCCCGATTGGGCGGCCCCAGCATTTT.

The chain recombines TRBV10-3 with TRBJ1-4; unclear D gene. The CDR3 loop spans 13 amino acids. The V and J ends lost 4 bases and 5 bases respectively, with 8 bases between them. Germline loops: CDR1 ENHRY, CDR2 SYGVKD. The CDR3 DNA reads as TGTGCCATCAGTGCCTCTCGAAATGAAAAACTGTTTTTT. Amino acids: CAISASRNEKLFF.

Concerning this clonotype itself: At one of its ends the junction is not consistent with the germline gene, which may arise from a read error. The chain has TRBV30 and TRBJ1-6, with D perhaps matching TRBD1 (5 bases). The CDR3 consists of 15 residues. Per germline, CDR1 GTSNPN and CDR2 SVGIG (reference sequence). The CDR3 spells CAWSQGIGYNSPLHF. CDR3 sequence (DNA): TGTGCCTGGAGTCAGGGAATAGGCTATAACTCACCCCTCCACTTT. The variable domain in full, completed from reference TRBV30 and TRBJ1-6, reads SQTIHQWPATLVQPVGSPLSLECTVEGTSNPNLYWYRQAAGRGLQLLFYSVGIGQISSEVPQNLSASRPQDRQFILSSKKLLLSDSGFYLCAWSQGIGYNSPLHFGNGTRLTVT.

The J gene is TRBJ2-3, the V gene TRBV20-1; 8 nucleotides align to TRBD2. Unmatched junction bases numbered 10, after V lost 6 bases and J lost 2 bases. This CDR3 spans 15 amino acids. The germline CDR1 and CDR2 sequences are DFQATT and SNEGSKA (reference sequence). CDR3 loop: CSAKGLAGYTDTQYF. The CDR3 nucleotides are TGCAGTGCGAAGGGGCTAGCGGGCTACACAGATACGCAGTATTTT.

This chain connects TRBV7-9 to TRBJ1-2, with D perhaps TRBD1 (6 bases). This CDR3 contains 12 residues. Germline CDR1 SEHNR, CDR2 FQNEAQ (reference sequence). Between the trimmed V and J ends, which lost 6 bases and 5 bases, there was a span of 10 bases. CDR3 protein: CASSSQGYGYTF. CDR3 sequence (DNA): TGTGCCAGCAGTTCCCAGGGGTATGGCTACACCTTC.

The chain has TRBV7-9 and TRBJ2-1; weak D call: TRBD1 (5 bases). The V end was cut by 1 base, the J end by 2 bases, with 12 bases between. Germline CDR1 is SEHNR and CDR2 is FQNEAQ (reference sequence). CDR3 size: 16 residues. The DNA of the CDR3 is TGTGCCAGCAGCTTAGTAGGCAGGGTTACCTACAATGAGCAGTTCTTC. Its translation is CASSLVGRVTYNEQFF.

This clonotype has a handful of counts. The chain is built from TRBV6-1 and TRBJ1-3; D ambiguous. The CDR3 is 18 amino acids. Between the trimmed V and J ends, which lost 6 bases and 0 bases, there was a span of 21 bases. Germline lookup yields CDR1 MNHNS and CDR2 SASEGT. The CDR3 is CASSPPSAAESSGNTIYF. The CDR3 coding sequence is TGTGCCAGCAGCCCCCCGTCCGCGGCAGAGAGCTCTGGAAACACCATATATTTT.